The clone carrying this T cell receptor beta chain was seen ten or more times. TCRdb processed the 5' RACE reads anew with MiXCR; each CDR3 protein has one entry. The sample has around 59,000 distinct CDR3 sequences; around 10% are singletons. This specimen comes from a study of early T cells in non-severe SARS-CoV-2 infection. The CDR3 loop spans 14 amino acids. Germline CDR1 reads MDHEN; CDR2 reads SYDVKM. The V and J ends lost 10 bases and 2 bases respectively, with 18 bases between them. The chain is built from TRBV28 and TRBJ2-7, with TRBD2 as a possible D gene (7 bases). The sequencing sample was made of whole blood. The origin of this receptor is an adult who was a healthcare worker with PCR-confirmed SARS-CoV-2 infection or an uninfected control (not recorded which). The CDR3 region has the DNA TGTGCCACTCTGGTGGGAGGGGGAACCTACGAGCAGTACTTC. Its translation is CATLVGGGTYEQYF.